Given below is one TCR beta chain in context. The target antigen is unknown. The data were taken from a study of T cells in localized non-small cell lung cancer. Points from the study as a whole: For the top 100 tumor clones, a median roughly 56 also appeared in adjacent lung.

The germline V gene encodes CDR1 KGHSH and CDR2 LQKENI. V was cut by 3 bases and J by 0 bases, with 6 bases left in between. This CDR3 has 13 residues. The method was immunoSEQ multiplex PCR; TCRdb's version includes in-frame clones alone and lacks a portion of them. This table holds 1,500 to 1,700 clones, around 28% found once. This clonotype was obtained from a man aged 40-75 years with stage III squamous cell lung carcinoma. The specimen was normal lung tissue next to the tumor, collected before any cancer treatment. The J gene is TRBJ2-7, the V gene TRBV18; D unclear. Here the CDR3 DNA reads TGTGCCAGCTCACCCAGTCGCTCCTACGAGCAGTACTTC. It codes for CASSPSRSYEQYF.